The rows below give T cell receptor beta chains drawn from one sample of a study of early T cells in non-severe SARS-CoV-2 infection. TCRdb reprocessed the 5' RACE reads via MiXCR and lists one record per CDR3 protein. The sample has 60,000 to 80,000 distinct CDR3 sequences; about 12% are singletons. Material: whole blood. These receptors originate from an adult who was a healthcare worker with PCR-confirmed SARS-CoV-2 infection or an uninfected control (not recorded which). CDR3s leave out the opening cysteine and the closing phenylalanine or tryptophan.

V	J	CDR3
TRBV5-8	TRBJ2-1	ASSGGREQF
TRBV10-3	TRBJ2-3	AISGQGTRTDTQY
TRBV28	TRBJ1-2	ASSLRPGNREVDYT
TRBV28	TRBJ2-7	ASSLFSDRVEQY
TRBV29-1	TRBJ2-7	SARLAGTHEQY
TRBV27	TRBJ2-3	ASSLWASGSRTDTQY
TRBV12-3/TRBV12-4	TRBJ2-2	ASSRTSGRDGELF
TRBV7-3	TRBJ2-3	ASRPGVGGVQY
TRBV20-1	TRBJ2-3	SARGGFTDTQY
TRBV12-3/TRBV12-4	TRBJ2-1	ASRRMVNEQF
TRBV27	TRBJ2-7	ASSLLNSAYSYEQY